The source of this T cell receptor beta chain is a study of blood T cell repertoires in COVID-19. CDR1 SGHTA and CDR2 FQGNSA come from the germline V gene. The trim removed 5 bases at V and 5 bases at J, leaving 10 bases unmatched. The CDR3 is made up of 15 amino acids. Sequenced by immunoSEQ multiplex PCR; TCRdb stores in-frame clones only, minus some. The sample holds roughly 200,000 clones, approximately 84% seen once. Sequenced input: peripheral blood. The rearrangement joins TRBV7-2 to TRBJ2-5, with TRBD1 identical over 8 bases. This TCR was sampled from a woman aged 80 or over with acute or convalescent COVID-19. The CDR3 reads CASSDQGAAGETQYF. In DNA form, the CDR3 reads TGTGCCAGCAGCGATCAGGGGGCGGCGGGGGAGACCCAGTACTTC.